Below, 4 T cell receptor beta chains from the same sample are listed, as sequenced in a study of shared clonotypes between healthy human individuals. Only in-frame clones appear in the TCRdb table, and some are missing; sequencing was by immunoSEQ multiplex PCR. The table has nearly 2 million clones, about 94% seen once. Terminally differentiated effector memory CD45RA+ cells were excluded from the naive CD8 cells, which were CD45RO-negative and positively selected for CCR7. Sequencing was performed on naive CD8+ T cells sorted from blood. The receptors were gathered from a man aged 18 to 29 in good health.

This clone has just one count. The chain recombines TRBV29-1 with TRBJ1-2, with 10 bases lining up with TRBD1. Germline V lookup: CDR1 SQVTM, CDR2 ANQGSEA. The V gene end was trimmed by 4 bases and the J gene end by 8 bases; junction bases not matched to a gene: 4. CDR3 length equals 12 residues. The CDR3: CSVGQGAEGYTF. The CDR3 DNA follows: TGCAGCGTTGGACAGGGGGCGGAAGGCTACACCTTC.

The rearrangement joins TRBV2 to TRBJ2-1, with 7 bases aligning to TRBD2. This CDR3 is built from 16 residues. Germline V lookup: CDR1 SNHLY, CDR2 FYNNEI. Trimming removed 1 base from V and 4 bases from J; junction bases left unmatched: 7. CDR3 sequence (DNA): TGTGCCAGCAGTGAAGTGGCTAGCGGATATTACAATGAGCAGTTCTTC. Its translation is CASSEVASGYYNEQFF. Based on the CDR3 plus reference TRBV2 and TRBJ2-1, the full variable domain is EPEVTQTPSHQVTQMGQEVILRCVPISNHLYFYWYRQILGQKVEFLVSFYNNEISEKSEIFDDQFSVERPDGSNFTLKIRSTKLEDSAMYFCASSEVASGYYNEQFFGPGTRLTVL.

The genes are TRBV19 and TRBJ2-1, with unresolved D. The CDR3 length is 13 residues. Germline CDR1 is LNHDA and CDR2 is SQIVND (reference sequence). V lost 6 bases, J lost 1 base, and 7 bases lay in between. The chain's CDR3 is CASRYDSYNEQFF. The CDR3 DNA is TGTGCCAGTAGATACGATTCCTACAATGAGCAGTTCTTC.

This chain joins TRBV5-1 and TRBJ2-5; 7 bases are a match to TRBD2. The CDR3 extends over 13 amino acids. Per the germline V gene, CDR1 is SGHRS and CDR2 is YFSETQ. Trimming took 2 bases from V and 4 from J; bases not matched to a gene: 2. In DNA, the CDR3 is TGCGCCAGCAGCTTCTCGGGGGGAGAGACCCAGTACTTC. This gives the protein CASSFSGGETQYF. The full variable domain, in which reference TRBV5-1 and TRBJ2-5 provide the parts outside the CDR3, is KAGVTQTPRYLIKTRGQQVTLSCSPISGHRSVSWYQQTPGQGLQFLFEYFSETQRNKGNFPGRFSGRQFSNSRSEMNVSTLELGDSALYLCASSFSGGETQYFGPGTRLLVL.